This T cell receptor (beta chain) was recovered during a study of human T cells and chemical hapten exposure (dated by TCRdb to about 2021). Background for the entire study: For sensitization, 2% DPC in acetone was applied to a 2 cm by 2 cm area of upper inner arm skin. Throughout the study period of about 22 weeks, patients also received therapeutic DPC doses to the scalp every week. Patch testing was done on the upper back using Finn chambers containing 0.01% DPC, and results were scored after 6 days according to International Contact Dermatitis Research Group standards. The patient cohort, mostly female, included alopecia areata with under or over 50% scalp involvement, alopecia totalis and alopecia universalis. The libraries were sequenced as a pool, and the TCR yield per sample differed mostly because of small variations in library volumes within the pool. Peripheral blood TCR repertoire changes were tracked in vivo in alopecia patients during primary and secondary sensitization to the hapten diphenylcyclopropenone (DPC). Patient blood was sampled pre-sensitization (week 0) and at 2, 6 and about 24 weeks after DPC sensitization. Some 29 alopecia patients provided blood for TCR sequencing at one to four time points (pre-sensitization, 2, 6 and 24 weeks). Overall results and qualifications from the work: The number of PT1 expanded TCRs positively correlated with patch test score, significant at thresholds 8, 16 and 32 but not 4. After repeated subsampling, changes were observed in the strength of the expansion versus patch-test correlation and in the threshold at which the correlation became significant. Significantly more large CDR3 similarity clusters were formed by expanded TCRs than by pre-sensitization or healthy control sets, consistent with antigen-driven responses. Because all patients had alopecia, a presumed autoimmune disease, the immune response of the patients might differ from that of healthy individuals. DPC sensitization did not change the number of TCRs with a frequency above 1 in 1000, and there was no evidence of changes in global repertoire structure.

The library was made by RACE. Sequenced using a NextSeq 500. During library preparation, unique molecular identifiers were attached to individual cDNA molecules so that TCRs could be counted quantitatively and reproducibly. Both TCR alpha and TCR beta chains were sequenced from each blood RNA sample. Turning to the authors' computational methods: The median number of TCRs per sample was over 85,000, ranging from 23,224 to 690,600. V, J and CDR3 annotation of the TCR reads was carried out using the Decombinator software suite. For PS versus PT1 abundance plots, all samples were subsampled to the same number of TCRs (28,000). TCRs were defined as expanded if absent before sensitization and observed at least eight times at the 2-week time point. TCRdb reworked the public reads: Q25 trimming with fastp, MiXCR clone assembly, productive beta chains retained. All rows with the same CDR3 protein become a single entry with the most common DNA and genes. For this entry, the V and J calls and clone size follow TCRdb and not the study's own pipeline. Recorded for this sample are about 340,000 distinct CDR3 sequences; approximately 6.9% of them occurred a single time. The biggest ten clones account for around 8.4% of the sample.

The time point label on this specimen signifies: patch test 1, 2 weeks after DPC sensitization. In the paper's terms, the treatment or condition label means: therapeutic diphenylcyclopropenone sensitization with weekly scalp DPC. Blood at each patch-test visit was drawn before the patch test was applied. Patients were eligible if aged 18 to 70, diagnosed with alopecia and judged suitable for DPC therapy, and pregnant patients were excluded. Total RNA was extracted from unfractionated whole blood that had been collected in Tempus Blood RNA tubes. As concerns this clonotype: The antigen this receptor binds is unknown. Base qualities were left out, and no much larger clone turns up one base away.

V has 5 bases trimmed and J has 0 bases trimmed; junction bases matching no gene number 10. The CDR3 holds 17 amino acids from the cysteine to the phenylalanine. Only CDR3 DNA is held: 51 bases, read in frame from base 1. CDR1 and CDR2 (MNHNS, SASEGT) derive from the germline V gene. Rearrangement joined TRBV6-1 to TRBJ1-2; a stretch of 9 junction bases matches TRBD1. The TCR originated in a woman aged 18-30 years with alopecia areata. Some clones in this sample may be carry-over from other donors' samples. The sample consisted of whole blood, taken in connection with sensitization to the hapten diphenylcyclopropenone (DPC). The sequenced DNA: TGTGCCAGCAGTCGGGGAACGGGACAGGGTTCTAACTATGGCTACACCTTC. Translated, it reads CASSRGTGQGSNYGYTF.